The sample holds a few counts of the clone carrying this T cell receptor beta chain. Its target is unknown. The data belong to a study of cytomegalovirus exposure and HLA in healthy donors. Points from the study as a whole: Through in vitro validation, a few CMV-associated chains were shown to be specific for CMV antigens.

Researchers ran the PCR with 60 Vbeta and 13 Jbeta primers. The protocol was immunoSEQ multiplex PCR, while the TCRdb copy is restricted to in-frame clones and leaves out a portion. The table lists over 75,000 clones, around 9.6% of them singletons, with about 5% in the top ten. This CDR3 contains 10 residues. Germline CDR1 is GTSNPN and CDR2 is SVGIG (reference sequence). V and J are TRBV30 and TRBJ1-2; the match to TRBD1 covers 7 bases. The material sequenced was PBMCs. This clonotype originated in a man aged 45-60 years in good health and CMV-seropositive. CDR3: CAGQSGGYTF. CDR3 bases: TGTGCGGGACAGAGTGGTGGCTACACCTTC. The full variable domain, rest sourced from reference TRBV30 and TRBJ1-2, is SQTIHQWPATLVQPVGSPLSLECTVEGTSNPNLYWYRQAAGRGLQLLFYSVGIGQISSEVPQNLSASRPQDRQFILSSKKLLLSDSGFYLCAGQSGGYTFGSGTRLTVV.